This T cell receptor beta chain was identified during a study of beta chain features in type 1 diabetes. Study-wide background: All samples together contributed more than 90,000,000 sorted cells for examination.

This clone appeared a few times. The antigen is undetermined. The study reverse transcribed the entire isolated RNA, so it sequenced expressed TCRB transcripts. TCRdb's copy holds only in-frame clones and misses some; the assay was immunoSEQ multiplex PCR. This table has more than 300,000 clones, roughly an eighth appearing once. Study-wide points: Moderately but significantly shorter TCRB CDR3s were found in Type 1 diabetes patients in all four CD4+ subsets.

This sequence originates from a woman aged 18-29 years with type 1 diabetes. The sequenced material came from naive CD4+ T cells from blood.

The CDR3 DNA follows: TGTGCCTGCGGGGACACAGATACGCAGTATTTT. Translated: CACGDTDTQYF. This chain connects TRBV7-7 to TRBJ2-3, with D possibly being TRBD2 (6 bases). The germline CDR1 and CDR2 sequences are SSHAT and FNYEAQ (reference sequence). V lost 11 bases and J lost 2, with 8 bases in between. The CDR3 loop spans 11 amino acids.